A single sample gave rise to the 25 T cell receptor beta chains below, sequenced in a study of T cells in women clearing cervical HPV infection. Profiling relied on immunoSEQ multiplex PCR, and the TCRdb table lists in-frame clones only, not all of them. The sample includes 23,000 or so clones. Sequenced material: blood buffy coat. The receptors originated from a woman aged 18-70 years with a cervical HPV16 infection that either progressed to CIN3+ or cleared (not recorded which).

A word on this clone: The read ends 3 residues early relative to the CDR3; the germline J gene fills the gap. The chain joins TRBV4-1 to TRBJ2-7; 9 nucleotides agree with TRBD2. The germline V gene encodes CDR1 MGHRA and CDR2 YSYEKL. The CDR3 consists of 17 residues. J was trimmed by 3 bases and V by 0 bases; bases with no gene match: 9. CDR3 sequence reads: CASSQELVTSGNYEQYF. Incomplete CDR3 DNA: TGCGCCAGCAGCCAAGAGTTGGTGACTAGCGGAAACTACGAG.

Partial CDR3 DNA: TGTGCCAGCAGCACCGGGACTAGCGGGAGGGCCAGCGAG. Translated: CASSTGTSGRASE. The entire CDR3 sequence reads CASSTGTSGRASEQYF. The chain recombines TRBV5-4 with TRBJ2-7, with 16 positions matching TRBD2. The read halts 3 residues ahead of the CDR3 end, with the missing end drawn from the germline J gene. Germline CDR1 SGHNT, CDR2 YYREEE (reference sequence). There are 16 residues in the CDR3. J lost 6 bases, V lost 4 bases, and 7 bases had no gene match.

With respect to this clone: The CDR3 extends 3 residues past the end of the read, so its final part is completed from the germline J gene. This chain joins TRBV4-2 and TRBJ2-1, with 14 bases fitting TRBD2. There are 16 residues in the CDR3. J was trimmed by 7 bases and V by 0 bases; bases with no gene match: 2. Germline-derived CDR1 and CDR2 are LGHNA and YNFKEQ. CDR3 bases read: TGTGCCAGCAGCCAAGATGGACTAGCGGGAGGAAATGAG. Translation gives CASSQDGLAGGNE. The CDR3 as a whole reads CASSQDGLAGGNEQFF.

About this clone: Read data end 3 residues before the CDR3 end; the end is taken from the germline J gene. This chain uses TRBV7-3 with TRBJ2-1; TRBD2 is a possible D gene (5 bases). This CDR3 has 14 amino acids. Germline CDR1 and CDR2: SGHTA and FQGTGA. V lost 0 bases to trimming and J lost 6 bases, with 9 bases between them. CDR3 region: CASSLTGLANEQFF. The CDR3 DNA, read in part, is TGTGCCAGCAGCTTAACAGGTCTAGCCAATGAG. The full variable domain, with the rest looked up from reference TRBV7-3 and TRBJ2-1, is GAGVSQTPSNKVTEKGKYVELRCDPISGHTALYWYRQSLGQGPEFLIYFQGTGAADDSGLPNDRFFAVRPEGSVSTLKIQRTERGDSAVYLCASSLTGLANEQFFGPGTRLTVL.

A remark on this clone: The CDR3 extends 3 residues past the end of the read, so its final part is completed from the germline J gene. J is TRBJ2-2 and V is TRBV7-6; possibly TRBD2 for D (5 bases). V shed 5 bases and J shed 5 bases, with 12 bases lying between them. This CDR3 has 14 amino acids. Per germline, CDR1 SGHVS and CDR2 FNYEAQ. CDR3 bases read: TGTGCCAGCAGCCCCACGAGGGCAACCGGGGAG. It yields the protein CASSPTRATGE. The CDR3 reads in full as CASSPTRATGELFF.

A word on this clone: The sequenced fragment ends 3 residues before the CDR3 boundary, so the rest is inferred from the germline J gene. The chain uses TRBV15 and TRBJ2-7, with a tentative D call TRBD2 (5 bases). CDR3 size: 15 residues. The germline V gene has CDR1 LNHNV and CDR2 YYDKDF (reference sequence). Trimming took off 1 base at V and 2 bases at J, with 12 bases between the two ends. CDR3 protein: CATSRVLDSAYEQYF. CDR3 DNA (partial): TGTGCCACCAGCAGAGTTTTGGACTCGGCCTACGAG.

About this clone itself: The read ends 3 residues early relative to the CDR3; the germline J gene fills the gap. The chain carries TRBV11-2 and TRBJ2-7, with a possible D match to TRBD1 (6 bases). Per the germline V gene, CDR1 is SGHAT and CDR2 is FQNNGV. CDR3 length: 15 amino acids. Trimming left V 5 bases short and J 6 bases short, with 20 bases between. Incomplete CDR3 DNA: TGTGCCAGCAGCGTATACCGGGACAAAGCTTCCGAG. It specifies CASSVYRDKASE. The entire CDR3 sequence reads CASSVYRDKASEQYF. Looking up the rest from reference TRBV11-2 and TRBJ2-7 gives the full variable domain: EAGVAQSPRYKIIEKRQSVAFWCNPISGHATLYWYQQILGQGPKLLIQFQNNGVVDDSQLPKDRFSAERLKGVDSTLKIQPAKLEDSAVYLCASSVYRDKASEQYFGPGTRLTVT.

Comment on this clone: Coverage ceases 3 residues before the CDR3 finishes, and the germline J gene fills in the end. The chain couples TRBV5-1 to TRBJ2-7; TRBD2 matches 14 bases. The CDR3 consists of 16 residues. With 4 bases clipped from V and 3 bases from J, the junction kept 6 bases outside the gene matches. Germline V gene sequence: CDR1 SGHRS, CDR2 YFSETQ. Here the CDR3 reads CASSPGTSGRIYEQYF. Incomplete CDR3 DNA: TGCGCCAGCAGCCCAGGGACTAGCGGGAGAATCTACGAG.

Note on this clone: At one end, the junction sequence differs from germline, possibly due to a read error. Read sequence stops 3 residues before the CDR3 end, and the germline J gene provides the missing end. The genes are TRBV4-2 and TRBJ2-5, with 11 nucleotides matching TRBD2. CDR3 length: 17 amino acids. Germline V lookup: CDR1 LGHNA, CDR2 YNFKEQ. The CDR3 is CASSQDLAGGSQETQYF. CDR3 DNA, as far as it was read: TGCGCCAGCAGCCAAGATCTAGCGGGGGGCTCCCAAGAGACC.

As regards this clone: The read halts 3 residues ahead of the CDR3 end, with the missing end drawn from the germline J gene. The rearrangement uses TRBV7-9 and TRBJ2-5; TRBD1 matches 9 bases. Looked up from germline, CDR1 is SEHNR and CDR2 is FQNEAQ (reference sequence). The V and J ends lost 4 bases and 5 bases, in that order; junction bases with no gene match: 5. CDR3 length equals 14 residues. The DNA read from the CDR3 is TGTGCCAGCAGCTATGGGACAGGGATGGAGACC. It yields the protein CASSYGTGMET. The full CDR3 is CASSYGTGMETQYF.

About this clone: The CDR3 is cut off 3 residues early in the read; its end comes from the germline J gene. The V and J genes are TRBV4-1 and TRBJ2-3; perhaps TRBD2 as D (5 bases). In germline, CDR1 is MGHRA, CDR2 YSYEKL. V was cut by 4 bases and J by 2 bases, with 10 bases left in between. The CDR3 has 14 amino acids. CDR3 bases read: TGCGCCAGCAGCCTCCTAGCTTTCACAGATACG. Translation: CASSLLAFTDT. The CDR3, in full, reads CASSLLAFTDTQYF.

In regard to this clone: Read coverage stops 3 residues before the CDR3 terminus; the germline J gene supplies the remainder. The chain has TRBV10-3 and TRBJ2-6; the match to TRBD1 covers 8 bases. Germline V gene lookup returns CDR1 ENHRY and CDR2 SYGVKD. J gave up 1 base and V 3 bases, and 5 bases lay outside the gene matches. This CDR3 is 17 amino acids long. CDR3: CAISDPGGASGANVLTF. The DNA read from the CDR3 is TGTGCCATCAGTGACCCAGGGGGCGCATCTGGGGCCAACGTC.

Notes on this clone: The observed sequence ends 3 residues before the CDR3 terminus, with the missing tail filled in from the germline J gene. V is TRBV14 and J is TRBJ2-7, with no clear D. Trimming stripped 0 bases from V and 3 bases from J, with 9 bases between. The CDR3 has 14 residues. CDR1 SGHDN and CDR2 FVKESK come from the germline V gene. CDR3 DNA (partial): TGTGCCAGCAGCCAAGATTTAAAGGGCTACGAG. This codes for CASSQDLKGYE. The full CDR3 is CASSQDLKGYEQYF.

In the case of this clone: Read data end 3 residues before the CDR3 end; the end is taken from the germline J gene. The chain combines TRBV7-2 with TRBJ1-5; D remains unclear. CDR1 SGHTA and CDR2 FQGNSA come from the germline V gene. V gave up 2 bases and J gave up 5 bases, with 7 bases separating them. The CDR3 spans 13 residues. The CDR3 loop is CASSLMRDQPQHF. The covered CDR3 bases are TGTGCCAGCAGCTTAATGAGGGATCAGCCC.

As to this clone: The read finishes 3 residues shy of the CDR3 end, and the germline J gene is used to complete it. The chain carries TRBV4-1 and TRBJ1-3, with 8 bases identical to TRBD1. The CDR3 covers 15 residues. The germline V gene encodes CDR1 MGHRA and CDR2 YSYEKL. V shed 4 bases, J shed 2 bases, and the junction held 4 bases outside the gene matches. CDR3 amino acids: CASSLQGEAGNTIYF. Incomplete CDR3 DNA: TGCGCCAGCAGCCTACAGGGGGAAGCTGGAAACACC.

About this clone: The read halts 3 residues ahead of the CDR3 end, with the missing end drawn from the germline J gene. The chain uses TRBV2 and TRBJ1-5; weak D call: TRBD1 (5 bases). CDR1 SNHLY and CDR2 FYNNEI come from the germline V gene. Trimming took 7 bases from V and 0 from J, leaving 10 bases between them. There are 14 residues in the CDR3. CDR3 region: CASTADNSNQPQHF. The CDR3 bases that were read are TGTGCCAGCACGGCGGACAATAGCAATCAGCCC.

As to this clone: The read comes to an end 3 residues before the CDR3 does, leaving the germline J gene to fill in the end. This chain links TRBV5-1 with TRBJ1-2, with TRBD1 matching 8 bases. V lost 0 bases and J lost 7; bases outside the gene matches: 8. Germline CDR1 and CDR2: SGHRS and YFSETQ. The CDR3 totals 15 residues. CDR3 DNA (partial): TGCGCCAGCAGCTTGGAAGCGGGGACAGGAGGTGGC. This codes for CASSLEAGTGGG. The CDR3 reads in full as CASSLEAGTGGGYTF. Complete variable domain (other parts from reference TRBV5-1 and TRBJ1-2): KAGVTQTPRYLIKTRGQQVTLSCSPISGHRSVSWYQQTPGQGLQFLFEYFSETQRNKGNFPGRFSGRQFSNSRSEMNVSTLELGDSALYLCASSLEAGTGGGYTFGSGTRLTVV.

Worth noting for this clone: The sequence runs out 3 residues before the end of the CDR3; the remainder is reconstructed from the germline J gene. The chain joins TRBV6-2 or TRBV6-3 to TRBJ2-5; possibly TRBD2 for D (6 bases). CDR1 is MNHEY, CDR2 SVGEGT, per germline. The CDR3 sequence is 14 residues long. Trimming left V 4 bases short and J 5 bases short, with 14 bases between. The covered CDR3 bases are TGTGCCAGCAGTTGGGGGGATCTCGGCGAGACC. Its translation is CASSWGDLGET. From start to end, the CDR3 is CASSWGDLGETQYF.

Points on this clone: From the germline J gene comes the end of the CDR3, since the read stops 3 residues before it. The chain couples TRBV7-6 to TRBJ2-1, with D unresolved. The CDR3 contains 17 residues. V was trimmed by 3 bases and J by 2 bases, leaving 17 bases between them. Germline values: CDR1 SGHVS, CDR2 FNYEAQ. CDR3 in amino acids: CASSFSRRRIPYNEQFF. Partial CDR3 DNA: TGTGCCAGCAGCTTTTCCCGTAGGCGGATTCCCTACAATGAG.

As regards this clone: The read gets to within 3 residues of the CDR3 end, and the germline J gene fills in the rest. The V call is TRBV5-1, the J call TRBJ2-2; no definite D call. Trimming took off 1 base at V and 3 bases at J, with 7 bases between the two ends. Germline V gene data show CDR1 as SGHRS and CDR2 as YFSETQ. CDR3 length: 14 residues. The CDR3 protein is CASSLTGDTGELFF. The CDR3 bases that were read are TGCGCCAGCAGCTTGACGGGTGACACCGGGGAG. Complete variable domain (other parts from reference TRBV5-1 and TRBJ2-2): KAGVTQTPRYLIKTRGQQVTLSCSPISGHRSVSWYQQTPGQGLQFLFEYFSETQRNKGNFPGRFSGRQFSNSRSEMNVSTLELGDSALYLCASSLTGDTGELFFGEGSRLTVL.

In the case of this clone: The read finishes 3 residues shy of the CDR3 end, and the germline J gene is used to complete it. The rearrangement links TRBV20-1 to TRBJ1-1, with 9 bases that match TRBD1. Per the germline V gene, CDR1 is DFQATT and CDR2 is SNEGSKA (reference sequence). Trimming cost V 3 bases and J 7 bases; bases outside gene matches: 6. This CDR3 contains 13 residues. The CDR3 reads CSASPGQGGEAFF. CDR3 bases read: TGCAGTGCTAGTCCGGGACAGGGAGGTGAA.

As to this clone: The DNA ends 3 residues before the CDR3 does, and the rest of the CDR3 is filled in from the germline J gene. The J gene is TRBJ2-7, the V gene TRBV18; TRBD2 matches at 8 bases. Germline V gene sequence: CDR1 KGHSH, CDR2 LQKENI. Trimming took 3 bases from V and 0 from J; bases not matched to a gene: 7. The CDR3 covers 16 residues. The CDR3 is CASSPRGGSSSYEQYF. CDR3 bases read: TGTGCCAGCTCACCCCGGGGGGGCTCTTCCTCCTACGAG. Variable domain in full (rest from reference TRBV18 and TRBJ2-7): NAGVMQNPRHLVRRRGQEARLRCSPMKGHSHVYWYRQLPEEGLKFMVYLQKENIIDESGMPKERFSAEFPKEGPSILRIQQVVRGDSAAYFCASSPRGGSSSYEQYFGPGTRLTVT.

On this clone: The read halts 3 residues ahead of the CDR3 end, with the missing end drawn from the germline J gene. The rearrangement joins TRBV7-2 to TRBJ2-7, with TRBD1 identical over 8 bases. Germline loops: CDR1 SGHTA, CDR2 FQGNSA. V gave up 5 bases and J gave up 2 bases; unmatched junction bases: 8. The CDR3 contains 15 residues. CDR3 DNA (partial): TGTGCCAGCAGCCTTGGACAGGGCCTCCCCTACGAG. Amino acids: CASSLGQGLPYE. The complete CDR3 protein is CASSLGQGLPYEQYF.

On this clone: The read terminates 3 residues before the CDR3 end, so the remaining end is supplied by the germline J gene. The J gene is TRBJ2-3, the V gene TRBV7-9; 8 nucleotides agree with TRBD2. This CDR3 region has 15 residues. The germline CDR1 and CDR2 sequences are SEHNR and FQNEAQ (reference sequence). The V segment lost 5 bases and the J segment 5 bases; nucleotides outside the gene matches: 9. The CDR3 DNA, read in part, is TGTGCCAGCAGCGGGTTAGCGGGGCGGGGAGATACG. It translates to CASSGLAGRGDT. The complete CDR3 protein is CASSGLAGRGDTQYF.

On this clone itself: The sequenced fragment ends 3 residues before the CDR3 boundary, so the rest is inferred from the germline J gene. This rearrangement joins TRBV20-1 to TRBJ2-1; a possible D gene is TRBD2 (6 bases). The CDR3 spans 13 residues. V lost 6 bases to trimming and J lost 8 bases, with 17 bases between them. Germline CDR1 reads DFQATT; CDR2 reads SNEGSKA (reference sequence). The CDR3 bases that were read are TGCAGTGCCCCTTATGGAGCGGGCGATGAG. Translated: CSAPYGAGDE. The full CDR3 is CSAPYGAGDEQFF.